This T cell receptor (beta chain) stems from a study of cytomegalovirus exposure and HLA in healthy donors. Study observations and caveats: V- and J-gene trimming of TCR beta was linked (in a later analysis) to a missense DCLRE1C variant. Overall, approximately 150 TCR beta chains were annotated as cytomegalovirus-associated. There were reportedly fewer N-insertions in an Asian-associated ancestry cluster than the approximately 700-donor mean, in a later analysis.

Healthy individuals who donated bone marrow served as the donors. It was with 60 Vbeta and 13 Jbeta primers that the PCR ran. Here immunoSEQ multiplex PCR was the method, and the copy in TCRdb shows in-frame clones only, minus some. The data contain about 100,000 clones, roughly 83% of them singletons. Details on this clone: Its matching antigen is unknown.

The CDR3 loop spans 13 amino acids. Trimming removed 5 bases from V and 6 bases from J; junction bases left unmatched: 7. Germline CDR1 and CDR2: ENHRY and SYGVKD. This rearrangement joins TRBV10-3 to TRBJ2-7; 7 bases are a match to TRBD1. The sample consisted of PBMCs. This TCR was recovered from a man aged 35-49 years in good health and CMV-seronegative. The CDR3 is CAISPVGDSEQYF. The CDR3 nucleotides are TGTGCCATCAGTCCCGTCGGGGACAGCGAGCAGTACTTC.